Listed below are T cell receptor beta chains from one sample, sequenced in a study of shared clonotypes between healthy human individuals. Sequencing used immunoSEQ multiplex PCR; TCRdb keeps in-frame clones, though not all of them. The sample includes around 1.9 million clones, approximately 94% seen only once; the top ten take more than 1.5%. The sample consisted of naive CD8+ T cells from PBMCs. These receptor sequences come from a young man in good health. Some clones in this sample may be carry-over from other donors' samples. Both conserved end residues are part of each CDR3. A D gene is named only where the DNA matches it firmly. Clone size is stated in some rows and not others, as once, few, many or a class when expanded.

D gene,J gene,V gene,clone size,CDR3 DNA,CDR3 protein
-,TRBJ2-1,TRBV5-6,-,TGTGCCAGCGGGAAGGGAGCGGGCTACTCCTACAATGAGCAGTTCTTC,CASGKGAGYSYNEQFF
TRBD1,TRBJ1-1,TRBV7-8,-,TGTGCCAGCAGCTCAAAACAGGGGAAGAACACTGAAGCTTTCTTT,CASSSKQGKNTEAFF
-,TRBJ1-1,TRBV27,-,TGTGCCAGCAGTTTCGGGGGGCGCCTGACTGAAGCTTTCTTT,CASSFGGRLTEAFF
-,TRBJ2-1,TRBV6-1,once,TGTGCCAGCAGTGTAGGACCCACTTTGAACAATGAGCAGTTCTTC,CASSVGPTLNNEQFF
-,TRBJ2-7,TRBV27,-,TGTGCCAGCAGCCGGGATCCATCCTACGAGCAGTACTTC,CASSRDPSYEQYF
TRBD2,TRBJ2-5,TRBV7-2,-,TGTGCCAGCAGCTTAGAAGGACTAGCCAGACAAGAGACCCAGTACTTC,CASSLEGLARQETQYF
TRBD1,TRBJ1-5,TRBV19,-,TGTGCCAGTAGCGCACGACAGGGGGCGATTCAGCCCCAGCATTTT,CASSARQGAIQPQHF
-,TRBJ1-5,TRBV27,-,TGTGCCAGCAGCTGGGACGGCAGCGGTGGCAATCAGCCCCAGCATTTT,CASSWDGSGGNQPQHF
-,TRBJ1-5,TRBV27,few,TGTGCCAGCAGTTTATCAGGGGTCTATAGAGCCCAGCATTTT,CASSLSGVYRAQHF
-,TRBJ2-3,TRBV19,-,TGTGCCAGTGCCCAACAGGCCACAGATACGCAGTATTTT,CASAQQATDTQYF
TRBD1,TRBJ1-2,TRBV2,-,TGTGCCAGCAGTCCCGGACAGGGGCGGGCTGGCTACACCTTC,CASSPGQGRAGYTF
TRBD2,TRBJ2-3,TRBV7-9,-,TGTGCCAGCAGCCGCGGGACTAGCGTCACAGATACGCAGTATTTT,CASSRGTSVTDTQYF
-,TRBJ1-4,TRBV19,-,TGTGCCAGTACCTCGGGGATCTATCCAGGAGGGGAAAAACTGTTTTTT,CASTSGIYPGGEKLFF
TRBD2,TRBJ2-1,TRBV9,-,TGTGCCAGCAGCGCCCAAACTAGCGTTACATCCTACAATGAGCAGTTCTTC,CASSAQTSVTSYNEQFF
-,TRBJ2-7,TRBV28,once,TGTGCCAGCAGTTTTTCCGTGGCCCGGGACCTAGAGCAGTACTTC,CASSFSVARDLEQYF
-,TRBJ2-2,TRBV28,-,TGTGCCAGCCGGGCGGGATTGAACACCGGGGAGCTGTTTTTT,CASRAGLNTGELFF
TRBD1,TRBJ2-3,TRBV6-5,-,TGTGCCAGCAGTCAAGGGACAGGGGGCACAGATACGCAGTATTTT,CASSQGTGGTDTQYF
-,TRBJ1-4,TRBV27,-,TGTGCCAGCAGTTTATATATGGAAACTAATGAAAAACTGTTTTTT,CASSLYMETNEKLFF
TRBD1,TRBJ1-5,TRBV28,once,TGTGCCAGCAGCCCACACTCCGGGACAGGGAGCAATCAGCCCCAGCATTTT,CASSPHSGTGSNQPQHF
TRBD2,TRBJ2-5,TRBV6-5,-,TGTGCCAGCAGTTACCGACTAGCGGGTGGGGAGACCCAGTACTTC,CASSYRLAGGETQYF
-,TRBJ1-6,TRBV7-9,-,TGTGCCAGCAGTTCTCGGGGCCAGCTAGATTCACCCCTCCACTTT,CASSSRGQLDSPLHF
-,TRBJ2-7,TRBV29-1,-,TGCAGCGTCGTGAAAGCCAACGAGCAGTACTTC,CSVVKANEQYF
-,TRBJ2-7,TRBV19,-,TGTGCCAGTAGGGACTGGGGACCTATCCTATACGAGCAGTACTTC,CASRDWGPILYEQYF
-,TRBJ1-1,TRBV14,-,TGTGCCAGCAGCCAAGCTCGGGGGCACACTGAAGCTTTCTTT,CASSQARGHTEAFF
TRBD2,TRBJ2-5,TRBV9,-,TGTGCCAGCAGCGTAGGGCCTAGCGGGAGTAAGACCCAGTACTTC,CASSVGPSGSKTQYF
TRBD2,TRBJ2-7,TRBV7-9,-,TGTGCCAGCAGCTCCACCGGGACTAGCGGACCCTACGAGCAGTACTTC,CASSSTGTSGPYEQYF
-,TRBJ1-1,TRBV4-3,-,TGCGCCAGCAGCCAAGATAATGGCGGCACTGAAGCTTTCTTT,CASSQDNGGTEAFF
-,TRBJ1-2,TRBV7-9,-,TGTGCCAGCAGCGACTCCAGATATGGCTACACCTTC,CASSDSRYGYTF
-,TRBJ2-7,TRBV5-4,-,TGTGCCAGCAGCTCGCCGGGGCAGGGTATGGGCGAGCAGTACTTC,CASSSPGQGMGEQYF
-,TRBJ2-1,TRBV6-5,-,TGTGCCAGCAGTTACTCGAGAGCGGCCTACAATGAGCAGTTCTTC,CASSYSRAAYNEQFF
TRBD1,TRBJ2-1,TRBV28,-,TGTGCCAGCAGTTTGGGGCAGGGGGCCTACAATGAGCAGTTCTTC,CASSLGQGAYNEQFF
-,TRBJ2-1,TRBV11-3,-,TGTGCCAGCAGCCACCGTGGGGCGGGGAATGAGCAGTTCTTC,CASSHRGAGNEQFF
-,TRBJ2-7,TRBV7-9,once,TGTGCCAGCAGCTCGGGGGACCCAGCCTCACCCTACGAGCAGTACTTC,CASSSGDPASPYEQYF
-,TRBJ2-7,TRBV27,-,TGTGCCAGCAGTACGGGGCCCTCCTACGAGCAGTACTTC,CASSTGPSYEQYF
-,TRBJ2-7,TRBV27,-,TGTGCCAGCAGTGGACGGGGCAGCTACGAGCAGTACTTC,CASSGRGSYEQYF
-,TRBJ1-3,TRBV11-2,-,TGTGCCAGCAGCTTATCAGCGTTCAGGGCAGCTGGAAACACCATATATTTT,CASSLSAFRAAGNTIYF
-,TRBJ2-7,TRBV28,-,TGTGCCAGCAGTTACGATGGACATTTATCCTACGAGCAGTACTTC,CASSYDGHLSYEQYF
TRBD2,TRBJ2-1,TRBV11-2,-,TGTGCCAGCAGCTTTGGCGGGAGGCACTGGGATGAGCAGTTCTTC,CASSFGGRHWDEQFF
-,TRBJ1-5,TRBV4-2,-,TGTGCCAGCAGCCAAGGGGATCAGCCCCAGCATTTT,CASSQGDQPQHF
-,TRBJ1-2,TRBV12-5,-,TGTGCTAGTGGTTTCCCCGGGGGGTATGGCTACACCTTC,CASGFPGGYGYTF
TRBD2,TRBJ2-1,TRBV7-8,-,TGTGCCAGCAGGGAAATGGGAGGTAGCGGGAGGGTGAATGAGCAGTTCTTC,CASREMGGSGRVNEQFF
-,TRBJ2-1,TRBV15,-,TGTGCCACCAGCAGAACCTCCGGGAACAATGAGCAGTTCTTC,CATSRTSGNNEQFF
-,TRBJ1-2,TRBV27,-,TGTGCCAGCAGTTCAAATAACTATGGCTACACCTTC,CASSSNNYGYTF
-,TRBJ2-2,TRBV12-5,few,TGTGCTAGTGGGAAGACGAACACCGGGGAGCTGTTTTTT,CASGKTNTGELFF
-,TRBJ2-7,TRBV7-8,-,TGTGCCAGCAGCCACGGGGGCGAGGGGGTAGCGGTCCACGAGCAGTACTTC,CASSHGGEGVAVHEQYF